This T cell receptor (beta chain) was retrieved from a study of human T cells and chemical hapten exposure. The study's library attached unique molecular identifiers to single cDNA molecules. Original processing notes: Counts of TCRs in each sample centred on a median of approximately 96,000 and extended from around 25,000 to 690,000. TCRdb called the reads again in MiXCR, with one record for every CDR3 protein. For this entry, the V and J calls and clone size follow TCRdb and not the study's own pipeline. The sample includes about 3,300 distinct CDR3 sequences, 40% to 60% of them seen just once. Treatment of the sample: therapeutic diphenylcyclopropenone sensitization with weekly scalp DPC. Of note for this clonotype: Antigen specificity is unknown.

General study points: The immune response of these alopecia patients might not match healthy individuals'. Expanded TCRs grouped into significantly more large CDR3 similarity clusters than controls produced.

CDR3 length: 18 residues. Germline V gives CDR1 MGHRA, CDR2 YSYEKL. V lost 0 bases, J lost 3 bases, and 18 bases lay in between. Sequencing was performed on whole blood, taken before DPC sensitization or 2, 6, or about 24 weeks after (not recorded which). V and J are TRBV4-1 and TRBJ2-1; D is possibly TRBD2 (6 bases). The sequence was collected from an adult with alopecia areata. Some clones in this sample may be carry-over from other donors' samples. This table probably holds off-target reads from a library built for another chain. Written as DNA, the CDR3 is TGCGCCAGCAGCCAAGAGCCGGTCGGGGGATACCTCTACAATGAGCAGTTCTTC. Translation gives CASSQEPVGGYLYNEQFF.